This TCR beta chain was identified during a study of CD8+ T cells in alopecia areata. Notes on this clone: Its target is unknown.

Between the trimmed V and J ends, which lost 6 bases and 8 bases, there was a span of 22 bases. From germline, CDR1 is MNHEY and CDR2 SVGAGI. The CDR3 totals 15 residues. General study findings and limits: Uncertainty about whether baseline CD8+ expansion is linked to response remains, with one nonresponder. It was observed that many expanded lesional clones persisted in scalp and blood during tofacitinib. Scalp data also include sequences from resident alphabeta T cells of normal skin. Clonality in lesional scalp, especially alopecia totalis/universalis, exceeded that of normal scalp.

Treatment: oral pan-JAK inhibitor, 5-10 mg twice daily. Once RNA had been extracted, it was reverse transcribed into cDNA to act as the sequencing template. Some clones are missing from TCRdb's copy, which holds only in-frame ones; the method was immunoSEQ multiplex PCR. The table includes approximately 180,000 clones, around 60% detected once. The chain is built from TRBV6-5 and TRBJ1-2; the D is unclear. The sequence derives from a human donor with alopecia areata. The source was CD4+ T cells sorted from blood, collected at week 49, from a patient treated with tofacitinib. The CDR3 reads CASSSLPGSPLGYTF. The CDR3 region has the DNA TGTGCCAGCAGCTCCCTCCCGGGATCCCCGTTGGGCTACACCTTC.